This TCR beta chain was captured by sequencing in a study of PD-L1 blockade in urothelial cancer. Generated by immunoSEQ multiplex PCR, the TCRdb table keeps only in-frame clones and is missing some. Of roughly 45,000 clones listed, about 90% are singletons. This CDR3 has 15 amino acids. With 6 bases clipped from V and 4 bases from J, the junction kept 12 bases outside the gene matches. CDR1 and CDR2 from the germline V gene are MNHEY and SMNVEV (reference sequence). The source of this sequence is a man aged 55 to 70 with urothelial cancer. Sample: PBMCs, taken around atezolizumab (anti-PD-L1) treatment. The J gene is TRBJ2-7, the V gene TRBV27; TRBD2 aligns across 7 bases. The CDR3 DNA sequence: TGTGCCAGCAGACGGACCGGGACTATACTGTACGAGCAGTACTTC. Its translation: CASRRTGTILYEQYF.